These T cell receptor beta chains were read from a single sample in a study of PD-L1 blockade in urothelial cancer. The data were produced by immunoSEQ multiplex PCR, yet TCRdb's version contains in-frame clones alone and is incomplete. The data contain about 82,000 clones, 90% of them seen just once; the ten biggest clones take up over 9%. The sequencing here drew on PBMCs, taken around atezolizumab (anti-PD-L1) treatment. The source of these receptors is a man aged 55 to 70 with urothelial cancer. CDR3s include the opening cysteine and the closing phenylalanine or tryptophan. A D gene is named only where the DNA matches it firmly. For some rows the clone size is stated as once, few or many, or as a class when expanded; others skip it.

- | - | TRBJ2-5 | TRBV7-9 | CASSLSRDQETQYF | TGTGCCAGCAGCTTATCCAGGGACCAAGAGACCCAGTACTTC
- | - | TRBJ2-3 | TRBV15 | CATSNRAESPRTQYF | TGTGCCACCAGCAACAGGGCGGAAAGCCCCCGTACGCAGTATTTT
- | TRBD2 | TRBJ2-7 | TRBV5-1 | CASSHSAGSEDEQYF | TGCGCCAGCAGCCATTCAGCGGGATCCGAGGACGAGCAGTACTTC
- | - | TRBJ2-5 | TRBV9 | CASSVAGGLGETQYF | TGTGCCAGCAGCGTAGCGGGGGGCTTAGGGGAGACCCAGTACTTC
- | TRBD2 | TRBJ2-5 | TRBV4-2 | CASSQDFSGGAVAETQYF | TGTGCCAGCAGCCAAGATTTCAGCGGGGGGGCCGTTGCAGAGACCCAGTACTTC
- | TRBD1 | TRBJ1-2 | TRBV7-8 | CASTEGGTAYGYTF | TGTGCCAGCACCGAAGGCGGGACAGCCTATGGCTACACCTTC
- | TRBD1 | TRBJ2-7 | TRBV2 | CASIPPGGEQYF | TGTGCCAGCATTCCCCCAGGGGGCGAGCAGTACTTC
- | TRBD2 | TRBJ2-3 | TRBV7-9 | CASSPTSGGTDTQYF | TGTGCCAGCAGTCCGACTAGCGGGGGCACAGATACGCAGTATTTT
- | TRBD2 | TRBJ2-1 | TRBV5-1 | CASSPGTSGSLGYNEQFF | TGCGCCAGCAGCCCGGGGACTAGCGGGAGTTTGGGTTACAATGAGCAGTTCTTC
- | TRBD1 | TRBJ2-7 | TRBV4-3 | CASSQEGTGLYEQYF | TGCGCCAGCAGCCAAGAGGGGACAGGGCTATACGAGCAGTACTTC
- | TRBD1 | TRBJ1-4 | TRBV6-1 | CASSSQGGTNEKLFF | TGTGCCAGCAGCTCTCAGGGGGGAACTAATGAAAAACTGTTTTTT
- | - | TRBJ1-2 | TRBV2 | CASSVPGEGNYGYTF | TGTGCCAGCAGTGTCCCGGGGGAGGGAAACTATGGCTACACCTTC
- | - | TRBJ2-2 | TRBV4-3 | CASSQRSVEAIHPGELFF | TGCGCCAGCAGCCAACGGTCGGTTGAGGCCATCCACCCCGGGGAGCTGTTTTTT
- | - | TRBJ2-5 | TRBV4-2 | CASSPRTQGKETQYF | TGTGCCAGCAGCCCCCGGACCCAGGGTAAAGAGACCCAGTACTTC
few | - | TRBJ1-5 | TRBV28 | CASSFPQLNQPQHF | TGTGCCAGCAGTTTCCCACAGCTTAATCAGCCCCAGCATTTT